A selection of T cell receptor beta chains follows, all from one sample in a study of neoadjuvant anti-PD-1 for oral cavity cancer. Sequencing used immunoSEQ multiplex PCR; TCRdb keeps in-frame clones, though not all of them. The sample records more than 50,000 clones, more than 65% being singletons. The material sequenced was PBMCs, taken before nivolumab (anti-PD-1) treatment. The receptor set was obtained from a person aged 40 to 85 with oral cavity squamous cell carcinoma. Each CDR3 is given without its conserved first and last residue. Fields, in order: clone size, V gene, CDR3 length, J gene, CDR3 protein. The size entry is marked missing in some rows and otherwise reads once, few, many or a size class.

>.|TRBV5-1|14|TRBJ1-4
ASSGGTGGLYEKLF
>.|TRBV18|12|TRBJ1-6
ASSPLDRRSPLH
>.|TRBV5-1|13|TRBJ2-7
ASSLAVQGTDEQY
>.|TRBV5-1|10|TRBJ1-4
ASSLDRDKLF
>.|TRBV7-2|10|TRBJ2-1
ASSATSGEQF
>once|TRBV11-2|12|TRBJ1-4
ASSLAGTGWKLF
>medium-sized|TRBV25-1|12|TRBJ2-7
ASRGGQTPYEQY
>.|TRBV18|14|TRBJ1-6
ASSPKGGADNSPLH
>once|TRBV28|9|TRBJ1-1
ASEGNTEAF
>.|TRBV6-4|12|TRBJ2-2
ASSDSGHTGELF
>.|TRBV30|11|TRBJ2-2
AWSPQYTGELF
>.|TRBV2|14|TRBJ2-1
ASSKGLAGLINEQF
>.|TRBV11-3|16|TRBJ2-2
ASSPSMRQGAYTGELF
>.|TRBV9|13|TRBJ1-1
ASSVSGQHATEAF
>.|TRBV15|10|TRBJ2-5
ATSRADKTQY
>.|TRBV18|17|TRBJ2-6
ASSPRTGGLNSGANVLT
>.|TRBV7-6|17|TRBJ2-7
ASSLGGGWGPTSSYEQY
>.|TRBV5-6|13|TRBJ2-5
ASSLAVVFQETQY
>few|TRBV28|12|TRBJ2-3
ASRPTGGADTQY
>.|TRBV2|10|TRBJ2-7
ASSEDRVRQY
>.|TRBV10-3|10|TRBJ2-3
AISETKDTQY
>few|TRBV7-2|11|TRBJ1-1
ASSTTRNTEAF
>.|TRBV7-3|10|TRBJ1-1
ASSLGQRRAF